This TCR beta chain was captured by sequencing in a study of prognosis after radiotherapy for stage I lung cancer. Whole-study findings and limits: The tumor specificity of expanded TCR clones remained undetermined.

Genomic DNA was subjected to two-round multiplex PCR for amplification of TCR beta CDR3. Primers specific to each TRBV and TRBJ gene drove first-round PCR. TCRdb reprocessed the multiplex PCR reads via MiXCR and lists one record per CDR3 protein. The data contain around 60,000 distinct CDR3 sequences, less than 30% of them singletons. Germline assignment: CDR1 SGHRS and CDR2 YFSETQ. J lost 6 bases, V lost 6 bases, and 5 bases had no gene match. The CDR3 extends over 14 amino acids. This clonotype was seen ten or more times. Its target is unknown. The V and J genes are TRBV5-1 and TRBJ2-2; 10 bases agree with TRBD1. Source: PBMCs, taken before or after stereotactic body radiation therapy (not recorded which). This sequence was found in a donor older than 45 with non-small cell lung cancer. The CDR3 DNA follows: TGCGCCAGCACTATTGGACAGGGGGCCGGGGAGCTGTTTTTT. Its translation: CASTIGQGAGELFF. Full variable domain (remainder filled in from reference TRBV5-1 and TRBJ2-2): KAGVTQTPRYLIKTRGQQVTLSCSPISGHRSVSWYQQTPGQGLQFLFEYFSETQRNKGNFPGRFSGRQFSNSRSEMNVSTLELGDSALYLCASTIGQGAGELFFGEGSRLTVL.